These 23 T cell receptor beta chains originate from one sample sequenced in a study of T cells after yellow fever vaccination. TCRdb passed the 5' RACE reads through MiXCR, listing each CDR3 protein once. The sample lists hundreds of thousands of distinct CDR3 sequences; approximately 9% were seen once. The material was PBMCs, obtained on the day of the first yellow fever vaccination. Receptors were obtained from a man younger than 30 who received the YFV17D yellow fever vaccine.

This clonotype was detected a few times. The V call is TRBV12-3 or TRBV12-4, the J call TRBJ1-2; D call uncertain. Trimming cost V 2 bases and J 4 bases, with 8 bases left between them. This CDR3 has 13 residues. CDR3 DNA: TGTGCCAGCAGTTTAACGGCGGGCTATGGCTACACCTTC. Translated: CASSLTAGYGYTF.

This clonotype was observed at least ten times. The chain employs TRBV6-1 and TRBJ2-7; 7 bases are a match to TRBD1. CDR3 length: 16 residues. The V segment lost 1 base and the J segment 0 bases; nucleotides outside the gene matches: 6. Germline-derived CDR1 and CDR2 are MNHNS and SASEGT. The CDR3 coding sequence is TGTGCCAGCAGTGAAGAGGCAGGGGACAGCTCCTACGAGCAGTACTTC. It specifies CASSEEAGDSSYEQYF.

Here the CDR3 DNA reads TGTGCCAGCAGTCCCCGGGTGGCGCAGTATTTT. Translating gives CASSPRVAQYF. This chain uses TRBV6-2 or TRBV6-3 with TRBJ2-3, with unresolved D. V was clipped by 5 bases and J by 10 bases, with 10 bases between them. The CDR3 extends over 11 amino acids. The germline V gene has CDR1 MNHEY and CDR2 SVGEGT.

This clonotype was detected only a few times. V gene TRBV19 combines with J gene TRBJ2-7; weak D call: TRBD1 (6 bases). Germline CDR1 is LNHDA and CDR2 is SQIVND (reference sequence). The V gene lost 4 bases and the J gene lost 1 base, with 11 bases spanning the gap. CDR3 length equals 14 residues. For the CDR3, the DNA is TGTGCCAGTAGTACCATGACAGGATCCTACGAGCAGTACTTC. Encoded protein: CASSTMTGSYEQYF.

This clonotype was counted only a few times. The chain carries TRBV5-1 and TRBJ1-6; perhaps TRBD1 as D (5 bases). This CDR3 has 12 amino acids. From germline, CDR1 is SGHRS and CDR2 YFSETQ. Trimming shortened V by 3 bases and J by 15 bases, and 13 bases separated the two germline ends. The CDR3 sequence is CASSWDQEVLHF. The CDR3 coding sequence is TGCGCCAGCAGCTGGGACCAGGAGGTCCTCCACTTT.

This clonotype was seen only a few times. CDR3 amino acids: CLALSHRDRGLLEYF. The CDR3 DNA reads as TGTCTCGCCTTATCCCACCGGGACAGGGGGCTTCTAGAGTACTTC. The J gene is TRBJ2-7, the V gene TRBV21-1; the table's D call TRBD1 went unverified against the DNA. TRBV21-1 is a listed pseudogene. The CDR3 has 15 residues.

The sample holds many counts of this clonotype. This chain links TRBV4-2 with TRBJ1-1; D is unclear. Trimming removed 0 bases at V and 6 bases at J, with 2 bases between. The CDR3 contains 11 residues. Germline V gene data show CDR1 as LGHNA and CDR2 as YNFKEQ. For the CDR3, the DNA is TGTGCCAGCAGCCAAGAGTCTGAAGCTTTCTTT. Its protein product is CASSQESEAFF.

Here the CDR3 reads CATRGQTEEGYTF. The CDR3 bases are TGTGCCACCAGGGGACAGACGGAAGAGGGCTACACCTTC. This rearrangement joins TRBV24-1 to TRBJ1-2; 7 bases align to TRBD1. The CDR3 runs to 13 residues. The germline V gene has CDR1 KGHDR and CDR2 SFDVKD. The junction had 9 bases not matched to a gene; V was cut back by 7 bases and J by 8 bases.

V usage is TRBV4-3 and J usage is TRBJ2-5, with 10 positions matching TRBD2. Trimming at V came to 2 bases and at J to 4 bases, leaving 16 bases not matched to a gene. Per germline, CDR1 LGHNA and CDR2 YSLEER. This CDR3 is built from 19 residues. Here the CDR3 reads CASSQYSGLAGESGETQYF. The CDR3 DNA follows: TGCGCCAGCAGCCAATATAGCGGGCTAGCGGGGGAAAGTGGAGAGACCCAGTACTTC.

The chain carries TRBV7-2 and TRBJ2-5, with D possibly TRBD2 on 5 matching bases. V was pared by 3 bases and J by 2 bases, with 16 bases between. This CDR3 region has 16 residues. CDR1 and CDR2 from the germline V gene are SGHTA and FQGNSA. The CDR3 sequence: CASSLGAGGYQETQYF. CDR3 nucleotide sequence: TGTGCCAGCAGCTTGGGCGCGGGCGGATATCAAGAGACCCAGTACTTC.

This chain joins TRBV29-1 and TRBJ2-6; D may match TRBD1 or TRBD2 (6 bases each). The V end was cut by 1 base, the J end by 0 bases, with 10 bases between. The CDR3 runs 16 residues. CDR1 is SQVTM and CDR2 is ANQGSEA in the germline V gene. CDR3 sequence: CSVEVGGSSGANVLTF. The CDR3 region has the DNA TGCAGCGTTGAAGTAGGGGGGTCCTCTGGGGCCAACGTCCTGACTTTC.

This clonotype showed up just a few times. The V and J genes are TRBV6-2 or TRBV6-3 and TRBJ2-6; D ambiguous. The CDR3 spans 16 residues. Deletions cut 7 bases from V and 0 bases from J, with 13 bases between. CDR1 is MNHEY and CDR2 is SVGEGT in the germline V gene. CDR3 coding DNA: TGTGCCAGCAACAAAGTTCGGTCCTCTGGGGCCAACGTCCTGACTTTC. Translated, it gives CASNKVRSSGANVLTF.

The table lists this clonotype with many counts. The genes are TRBV12-3 or TRBV12-4 and TRBJ2-2; D not certain. This CDR3 has 13 amino acids. Trimming removed 7 bases from V and 1 base from J, with 7 bases in between. As DNA, the CDR3 is TGTGCCAGCAAACAGCGGAACACCGGGGAGCTGTTTTTT. It codes for CASKQRNTGELFF.

The chain recombines TRBV12-3 or TRBV12-4 with TRBJ1-5, with 9 positions matching TRBD1. This CDR3 is 17 amino acids long. Germline trimming cut 6 bases from V and 2 bases from J; bases unmatched to any gene: 11. The CDR3 DNA sequence: TGTGCCAGCAGCTCAACCGGGACAGGGCTTCGCAATCAGCCCCAGCATTTT. Translated, it gives CASSSTGTGLRNQPQHF.

The V and J genes are TRBV4-1 and TRBJ2-2; D gene uncertain. The germline gives CDR1 MGHRA, CDR2 YSYEKL. Trimming left V 5 bases short and J 6 bases short, with 13 bases between. CDR3 length equals 14 residues. In DNA, the CDR3 is TGCGCCAGCAGCGAAACACCCCCAGCCGGGGAGCTGTTTTTT. Amino acid sequence: CASSETPPAGELFF.

This clonotype was observed at least ten times. The rearrangement uses TRBV5-1 and TRBJ2-1; TRBD2 matches 7 bases. V shed 1 base, J shed 8 bases, and the junction held 6 bases outside the gene matches. Germline CDR1 reads SGHRS; CDR2 reads YFSETQ. The CDR3 extends over 14 amino acids. DNA of the CDR3: TGCGCCAGCAGCTTGATTACTAGCGAAGATGAGCAGTTCTTC. Protein sequence: CASSLITSEDEQFF.

This clonotype was observed at least ten times. The chain couples TRBV10-3 to TRBJ2-5; perhaps TRBD1 as D (5 bases). The CDR3 has 13 residues. Trimming left V 3 bases short and J 3 bases short, with 8 bases between. From germline, CDR1 is ENHRY and CDR2 SYGVKD. CDR3 sequence: CAISDTTEETQYF. In nucleotides, the CDR3 is TGTGCCATCAGTGACACGACAGAAGAGACCCAGTACTTC.

This clonotype was recorded a few times. The chain is built from TRBV20-1 and TRBJ2-1; 9 nucleotides agree with TRBD2. Germline CDR1 is DFQATT and CDR2 is SNEGSKA (reference sequence). J lost 3 bases, V lost 0 bases, and 3 bases had no gene match. The CDR3 sequence is 15 residues long. Here the CDR3 reads CSARDRAGGYNEQFF. In DNA, the CDR3 is TGCAGTGCTAGAGATCGAGCGGGGGGCTACAATGAGCAGTTCTTC.

This clonotype was seen more than once but under ten times. The chain uses TRBV15 and TRBJ2-7; D possibly uses TRBD1 or TRBD2 (5 bases each). This CDR3 region has 15 residues. The V and J ends lost 3 bases and 4 bases respectively, with 16 bases between them. Germline CDR1 is LNHNV and CDR2 is YYDKDF (reference sequence). The DNA for the CDR3 is TGTGCCACCAGCAGCCCGGGACGCTGGTTGTACGAGCAGTACGTC. Residues: CATSSPGRWLYEQYV.

The chain recombines TRBV2 with TRBJ1-3, with D perhaps TRBD1 (6 bases). Per the germline V gene, CDR1 is SNHLY and CDR2 is FYNNEI. Trimming removed 11 bases at V and 0 bases at J, with 17 bases between. The CDR3 sequence is 15 residues long. CDR3 amino acids: CAGESDSASGNTIYF. The CDR3 coding sequence is TGTGCCGGGGAATCGGACAGTGCCTCTGGAAACACCATATATTTT.

This clonotype was seen repeatedly, ten times or more. The genes are TRBV5-1 and TRBJ2-2; 8 positions agree with TRBD1. V gave up 4 bases and J gave up 5 bases; unmatched junction bases: 7. Germline V gene data show CDR1 as SGHRS and CDR2 as YFSETQ. The CDR3 loop spans 15 amino acids. The CDR3 sequence is CASSLDRGETGELFF. The CDR3 region has the DNA TGCGCCAGCAGCCTAGACAGGGGTGAGACCGGGGAGCTGTTTTTT.

This clonotype was observed a handful of times. The chain employs TRBV20-1 and TRBJ1-2, with D possibly TRBD1 on 6 matching bases. CDR1 is DFQATT and CDR2 is SNEGSKA in the germline V gene (reference sequence). The CDR3 consists of 14 residues. V was shortened by 0 bases and J by 7 bases, with 15 bases between the two germline ends. The CDR3 loop is CSAREIGRGAGYTF. The CDR3 DNA reads TGCAGTGCTAGAGAAATTGGCAGGGGCGCTGGCTACACCTTC.

This rearrangement joins TRBV5-1 to TRBJ1-2; a possible D gene is TRBD1 (5 bases). Germline V gene lookup returns CDR1 SGHRS and CDR2 YFSETQ. The CDR3 covers 15 residues. Trimming removed 0 bases at V and 0 bases at J, with 9 bases between. CDR3 sequence (DNA): TGCGCCAGCAGCTTGGGGGACCGCGCTAACTATGGCTACACCTTC. Its translation is CASSLGDRANYGYTF.